Shown below are 3 T cell receptor beta chains from a single sample sequenced in a study of patients and donors after allogeneic stem cell transplantation. From the RT-PCR reads, TCRdb called clonotypes with MiXCR, one entry per CDR3 protein. In the table there are about 150,000 distinct CDR3 sequences, about 40% of which are singletons. The sample consisted of blood, either unsorted or a sorted T cell fraction (not recorded which). The receptors derive from a human donor who was either an allogeneic HSCT recipient or a stem cell or donor lymphocyte infusion donor (not recorded which). It is not recorded whose cells these are; they may come from a transplant donor.

The chain is built from TRBV20-1 and TRBJ1-2, with 8 bases aligning to TRBD1. Per germline, CDR1 DFQATT and CDR2 SNEGSKA (reference sequence). The length of the CDR3 is 12 residues. V lost 5 bases to trimming and J lost 6 bases; unmatched junction nucleotides: 5. Here the CDR3 DNA reads TGCAGTGCTGACAGGGGCCCCCATGGCTACACCTTC. It encodes CSADRGPHGYTF.

V and J are TRBV6-6 and TRBJ2-3, with 15 bases fitting TRBD2. The germline gives CDR1 MNHNY, CDR2 SVGAGI (reference sequence). J gave up 5 bases and V 5 bases, and 8 bases lay outside the gene matches. The CDR3 is made up of 17 amino acids. CDR3: CASSPGLAGGPGDTQYF. The CDR3 nucleotides read TGTGCCAGCAGTCCCGGACTAGCGGGGGGGCCGGGAGATACGCAGTATTTT.

The chain couples TRBV7-9 to TRBJ1-1; D is perhaps TRBD1 (5 bases). V was shortened by 1 base and J by 7 bases, with 16 bases between the two germline ends. The CDR3 runs to 15 residues. Per the germline V gene, CDR1 is SEHNR and CDR2 is FQNEAQ (reference sequence). DNA of the CDR3: TGTGCCAGCAGCTTAGATAAGGCAGGGTATGATGAAGCTTTCTTT. This sequence encodes CASSLDKAGYDEAFF.